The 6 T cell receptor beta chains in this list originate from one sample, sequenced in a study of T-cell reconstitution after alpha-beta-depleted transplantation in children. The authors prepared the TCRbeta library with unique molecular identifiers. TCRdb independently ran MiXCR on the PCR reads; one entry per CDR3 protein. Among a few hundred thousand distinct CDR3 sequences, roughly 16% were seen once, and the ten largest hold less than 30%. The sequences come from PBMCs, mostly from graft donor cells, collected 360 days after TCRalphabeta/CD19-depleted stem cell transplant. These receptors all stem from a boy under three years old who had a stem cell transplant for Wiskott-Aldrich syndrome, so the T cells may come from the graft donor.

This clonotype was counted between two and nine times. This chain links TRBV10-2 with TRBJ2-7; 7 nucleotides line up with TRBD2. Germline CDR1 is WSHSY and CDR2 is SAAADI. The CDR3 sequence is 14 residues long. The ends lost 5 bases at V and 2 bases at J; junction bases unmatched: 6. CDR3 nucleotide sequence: TGCGCCAGCAGTCCAGCGGGAAACACCTACGAGCAGTACTTC. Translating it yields CASSPAGNTYEQYF.

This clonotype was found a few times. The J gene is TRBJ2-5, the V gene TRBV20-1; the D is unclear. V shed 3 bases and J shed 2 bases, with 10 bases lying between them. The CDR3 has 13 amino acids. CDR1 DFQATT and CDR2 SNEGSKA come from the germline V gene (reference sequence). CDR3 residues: CSARERMQETQYF. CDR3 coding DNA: TGCAGTGCTAGGGAACGGATGCAAGAGACCCAGTACTTC.

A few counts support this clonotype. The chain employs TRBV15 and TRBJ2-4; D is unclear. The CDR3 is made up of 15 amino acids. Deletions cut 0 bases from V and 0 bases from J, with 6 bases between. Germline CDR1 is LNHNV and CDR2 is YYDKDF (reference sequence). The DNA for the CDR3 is TGTGCCACCAGCAGAGATCGGCTAGCCAAAAACATTCAGTACTTC. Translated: CATSRDRLAKNIQYF.

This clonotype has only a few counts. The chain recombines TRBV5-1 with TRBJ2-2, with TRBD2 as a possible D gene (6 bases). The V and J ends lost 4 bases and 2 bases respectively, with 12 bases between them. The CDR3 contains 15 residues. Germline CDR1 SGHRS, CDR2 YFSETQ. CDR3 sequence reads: CASSPGTVNTGELFF. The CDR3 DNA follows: TGCGCCAGCAGCCCGGGGACTGTTAACACCGGGGAGCTGTTTTTT.

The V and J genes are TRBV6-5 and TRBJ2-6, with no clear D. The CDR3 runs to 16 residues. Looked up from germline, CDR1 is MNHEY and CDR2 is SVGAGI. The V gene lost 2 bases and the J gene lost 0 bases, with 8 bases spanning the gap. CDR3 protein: CASSYQVSSGANVLTF. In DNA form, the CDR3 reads TGTGCCAGCAGTTACCAGGTTTCCTCTGGGGCCAACGTCCTGACTTTC.

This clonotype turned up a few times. The CDR3 bases are TGCGCCAGCAGCCCTCGGGATCTCCAAGAGACCCAGTACTTC. Protein: CASSPRDLQETQYF. V and J are TRBV4-1 and TRBJ2-5, with a weak D call TRBD2 (5 bases). The CDR3 loop spans 14 amino acids. Germline V gene lookup returns CDR1 MGHRA and CDR2 YSYEKL. V lost 4 bases and J lost 1, with 10 bases in between.